Each of the 17 T cell receptor beta chains below was sequenced from the same sample in a study of blood T cell repertoires in COVID-19. Sequenced by immunoSEQ multiplex PCR; TCRdb stores in-frame clones only, minus some. Altogether 120,000 or so clones are present, around nine tenths being singletons, with the ten largest covering about 1.5%. Sample: peripheral blood. Receptors were obtained from a human donor in a cohort sampled during active COVID-19.

The table lists this clone with a few counts. The rearrangement links TRBV5-1 to TRBJ2-3, with TRBD1 matching 8 bases. This CDR3 is built from 15 residues. Losses at the gene ends were 4 bases for V and 2 bases for J; bases not matched to a gene: 6. Germline CDR1 reads SGHRS; CDR2 reads YFSETQ. The CDR3 DNA follows: TGCGCCAGCAGCGAGGACAGGGTAAACACAGATACGCAGTATTTT. It codes for CASSEDRVNTDTQYF.

The table lists this clone with a count of one. The V and J genes are TRBV4-1 and TRBJ2-7; a weak D match, TRBD2 (6 bases). Germline V gene data show CDR1 as MGHRA and CDR2 as YSYEKL. V lost 8 bases, J lost 2 bases, and 19 bases lay in between. The CDR3 extends over 15 amino acids. As DNA, the CDR3 is TGCGCCAGCGGCTCAAGGGCTAGCGCCGCCTACGAGCAGTACTTC. Translating gives CASGSRASAAYEQYF.

CDR3 DNA sequence: TGTGCCAGCAGTCCAGAGGCGACTGGTGAAGCTTTCTTT. Protein: CASSPEATGEAFF. V is TRBV2 and J is TRBJ1-1; D is unresolved. Germline V gene sequence: CDR1 SNHLY, CDR2 FYNNEI. V was trimmed by 5 bases and J by 7 bases, leaving 14 bases between them. This CDR3 is 13 amino acids long.

The chain has TRBV5-1 and TRBJ1-1; D gene ambiguous. Trimming left V 5 bases short and J 3 bases short, with 14 bases between. The CDR3 totals 14 residues. Germline values: CDR1 SGHRS, CDR2 YFSETQ. This CDR3 reads CASSFGSEYTEAFF. The CDR3 DNA is TGCGCCAGCAGTTTTGGTTCAGAATACACTGAAGCTTTCTTT.

The V call is TRBV6-4, the J call TRBJ1-1; D remains unclear. Trimming removed 0 bases from V and 1 base from J, with 6 bases in between. Germline V CDR1 and CDR2: MRHNA, SNTAGT. The CDR3 length is 14 residues. CDR3 bases: TGTGCCAGCAGTGACTCAGACAAGAACACTGAAGCTTTCTTT. It translates to CASSDSDKNTEAFF.

The genes are TRBV6-5 and TRBJ2-5; TRBD1 might be the D (6 bases). The CDR3 runs to 14 residues. V lost 7 bases and J 2 bases, leaving 14 bases between the germline ends. Germline V gives CDR1 MNHEY, CDR2 SVGAGI. Here the CDR3 DNA reads TGTGCCAGCAACCGGGACAATTCGCAAGAGACCCAGTACTTC. This gives the protein CASNRDNSQETQYF.

The chain combines TRBV5-5 with TRBJ2-1; 7 bases map to TRBD2. Germline values: CDR1 SGHKS, CDR2 YYEKEE (reference sequence). The V gene end was trimmed by 4 bases and the J gene end by 8 bases; junction bases not matched to a gene: 9. The CDR3 spans 14 residues. The CDR3 protein is CASSVGTTFDEQFF. CDR3 DNA sequence: TGTGCCAGCAGCGTCGGGACTACTTTCGATGAGCAGTTCTTC.

The chain couples TRBV5-1 to TRBJ2-7; D is unresolved. V dropped 4 bases and J dropped 5 bases, with 16 bases sitting between them. Germline CDR1 SGHRS, CDR2 YFSETQ. The CDR3 consists of 14 residues. CDR3 bases: TGCGCCAGCAGCACGACGTTGGCAGGCGACGAGCAGTACTTC. Translation: CASSTTLAGDEQYF. Drawing the rest from reference TRBV5-1 and TRBJ2-7, the complete variable domain is KAGVTQTPRYLIKTRGQQVTLSCSPISGHRSVSWYQQTPGQGLQFLFEYFSETQRNKGNFPGRFSGRQFSNSRSEMNVSTLELGDSALYLCASSTTLAGDEQYFGPGTRLTVT.

This chain connects TRBV19 to TRBJ1-6, with D possibly TRBD1 on 5 matching bases. The germline V gene encodes CDR1 LNHDA and CDR2 SQIVND (reference sequence). V was cut by 4 bases and J by 10 bases, with 20 bases left in between. This CDR3 region has 16 residues. The CDR3 region has the DNA TGTGCCAGTAGTACAACCGGGACGCCCGGGGGGTCACCCCTCCACTTT. It specifies CASSTTGTPGGSPLHF. The full variable domain, in which reference TRBV19 and TRBJ1-6 provide the parts outside the CDR3, is DGGITQSPKYLFRKEGQNVTLSCEQNLNHDAMYWYRQDPGQGLRLIYYSQIVNDFQKGDIAEGYSVSREKKESFPLTVTSAQKNPTAFYLCASSTTGTPGGSPLHFGNGTRLTVT.

The J gene is TRBJ2-7, the V gene TRBV6-1, with a tentative D call TRBD2 (5 bases). This CDR3 is built from 14 residues. Germline assignment: CDR1 MNHNS and CDR2 SASEGT. Trimming stripped 2 bases from V and 5 bases from J, with 13 bases between. The CDR3 sequence is CASSESRGLHEQYF. CDR3 DNA: TGTGCCAGCAGTGAATCGAGAGGGCTCCACGAGCAGTACTTC.

This rearrangement joins TRBV7-2 to TRBJ2-7; possibly TRBD1 for D (5 bases). V shed 5 bases and J shed 3 bases, with 14 bases lying between them. CDR1 is SGHTA, CDR2 FQGNSA, per germline. This CDR3 has 14 residues. The CDR3 here is CASSPTVVGYEQYF. In DNA, the CDR3 is TGTGCCAGCAGCCCGACAGTTGTCGGCTACGAGCAGTACTTC.

The chain carries TRBV28 and TRBJ2-1; 8 bases fit TRBD1. The CDR3 has 15 residues. Germline CDR1 reads MDHEN; CDR2 reads SYDVKM. V lost 3 bases and J lost 5; bases outside the gene matches: 6. The CDR3 nucleotides are TGTGCCAGCAGTTTCGCCGGGACAGGTAACAATGAGCAGTTCTTC. It translates to CASSFAGTGNNEQFF.

V usage is TRBV6-5 and J usage is TRBJ2-7, with TRBD1 matching 10 bases. The CDR3 contains 14 residues. The V segment lost 6 bases and the J segment 3 bases; nucleotides outside the gene matches: 5. The germline V gene has CDR1 MNHEY and CDR2 SVGAGI. The CDR3 DNA reads TGTGCCAGCAGAAGAGGGACAGGGGTCTACGAGCAGTACTTC. Amino acid sequence: CASRRGTGVYEQYF.

V and J are TRBV5-6 and TRBJ2-3; TRBD2 aligns across 12 bases. The CDR3 extends over 16 amino acids. Germline loops: CDR1 SGHDT, CDR2 YYEEEE. V lost 4 bases, J lost 1 base, and 4 bases stayed unmatched. The CDR3: CASSMRTSGGTDTQYF. DNA of the CDR3: TGTGCCAGCAGCATGCGGACTAGCGGGGGCACAGATACGCAGTATTTT.

This chain connects TRBV10-2 to TRBJ2-7; D may be TRBD2 (6 bases). V lost 4 bases, J lost 0 bases, and 10 bases lay in between. This CDR3 has 14 residues. Germline CDR1 is WSHSY and CDR2 is SAAADI. The CDR3 region has the DNA TGCGCCAGCAGTGGACTGGAGGGCTCCTACGAGCAGTACTTC. It is translated as CASSGLEGSYEQYF.

The genes are TRBV19 and TRBJ2-7; the D gene is possibly TRBD1 (5 bases). Germline V CDR1 and CDR2: LNHDA, SQIVND (reference sequence). This CDR3 has 12 residues. V lost 4 bases to trimming and J lost 4 bases, with 8 bases between them. The CDR3 spells CASSTPGYEQYF. The CDR3 coding sequence is TGTGCCAGTAGTACCCCAGGGTACGAGCAGTACTTC.

The chain links TRBV19 to TRBJ2-1, with TRBD2 identical over 10 bases. The junction had 7 bases not matched to a gene; V was cut back by 6 bases and J by 5 bases. Germline-derived CDR1 and CDR2 are LNHDA and SQIVND (reference sequence). The CDR3 is 15 residues long. This chain's CDR3 is CASSPIAGGNNEQFF. CDR3 DNA: TGTGCCAGTAGCCCCATAGCGGGAGGTAACAATGAGCAGTTCTTC.